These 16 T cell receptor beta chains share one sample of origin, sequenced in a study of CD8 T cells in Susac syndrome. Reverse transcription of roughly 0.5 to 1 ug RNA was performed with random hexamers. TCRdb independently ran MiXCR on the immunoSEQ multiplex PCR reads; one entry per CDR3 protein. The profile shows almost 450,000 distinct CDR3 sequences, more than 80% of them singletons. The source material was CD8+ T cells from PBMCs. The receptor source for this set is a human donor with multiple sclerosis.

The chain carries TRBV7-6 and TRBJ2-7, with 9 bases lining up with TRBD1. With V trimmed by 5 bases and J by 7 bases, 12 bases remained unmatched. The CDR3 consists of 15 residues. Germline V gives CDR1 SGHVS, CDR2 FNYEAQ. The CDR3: CASSPPDRGGYEQYF. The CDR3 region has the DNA TGTGCCAGCAGCCCACCGGACAGGGGAGGGTATGAGCAGTACTTC.

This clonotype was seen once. The CDR3 here is CASSYLSLNEQFF. The CDR3 bases are TGTGCCAGCAGTTACCTATCACTTAATGAGCAGTTCTTC. J is TRBJ2-1 and V is TRBV27; D is ambiguous. Trimming removed 4 bases from V and 7 bases from J, with 11 bases in between. Germline CDR1 is MNHEY and CDR2 is SMNVEV (reference sequence). CDR3 length: 13 amino acids.

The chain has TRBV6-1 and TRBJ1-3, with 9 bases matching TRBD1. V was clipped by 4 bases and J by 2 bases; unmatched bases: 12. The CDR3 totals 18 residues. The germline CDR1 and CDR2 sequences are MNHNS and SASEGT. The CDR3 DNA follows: TGTGCCAGCAGTGCGGGGGTGGGACAGGGATTACCTGGAAACACCATATATTTT. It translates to CASSAGVGQGLPGNTIYF.

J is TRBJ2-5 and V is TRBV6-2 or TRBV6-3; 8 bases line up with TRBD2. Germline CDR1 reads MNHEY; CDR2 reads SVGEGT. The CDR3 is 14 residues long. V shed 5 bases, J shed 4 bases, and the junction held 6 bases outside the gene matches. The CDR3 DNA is TGTGCCAGCAGTCCCCCGGGGGGGGCAGAGACCCAGTACTTC. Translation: CASSPPGGAETQYF.

The CDR3 protein is CASSEGTLAADYNEQFF. In DNA, the CDR3 is TGTGCCAGCAGTGAGGGGACCCTAGCGGCAGATTACAATGAGCAGTTCTTC. The chain has TRBV6-4 and TRBJ2-1; 7 nucleotides match TRBD2. Germline CDR1 reads MRHNA; CDR2 reads SNTAGT. V shed 3 bases and J 4 bases; nucleotides not matched to a gene: 12. CDR3 length: 17 residues.

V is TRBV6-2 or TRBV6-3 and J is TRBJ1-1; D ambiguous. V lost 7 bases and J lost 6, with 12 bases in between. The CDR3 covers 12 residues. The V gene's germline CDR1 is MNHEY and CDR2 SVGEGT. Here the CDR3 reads CASKGPAPEAFF. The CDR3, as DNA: TGTGCCAGCAAGGGTCCGGCGCCTGAAGCTTTCTTT.

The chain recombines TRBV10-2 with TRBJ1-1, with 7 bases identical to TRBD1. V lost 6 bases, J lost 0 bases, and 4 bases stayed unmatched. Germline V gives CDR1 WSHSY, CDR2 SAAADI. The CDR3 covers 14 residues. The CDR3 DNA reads TGCGCCAGCAGACTGGGACAGTTGAACACTGAAGCTTTCTTT. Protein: CASRLGQLNTEAFF.

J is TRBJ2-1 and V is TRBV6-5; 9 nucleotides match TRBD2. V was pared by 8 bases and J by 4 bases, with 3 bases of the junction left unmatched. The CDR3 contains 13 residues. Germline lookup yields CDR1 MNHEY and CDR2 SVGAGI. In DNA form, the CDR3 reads TGTGCCAGCGCGCTAGCGGGGTACAATGAGCAGTTCTTC. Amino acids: CASALAGYNEQFF.

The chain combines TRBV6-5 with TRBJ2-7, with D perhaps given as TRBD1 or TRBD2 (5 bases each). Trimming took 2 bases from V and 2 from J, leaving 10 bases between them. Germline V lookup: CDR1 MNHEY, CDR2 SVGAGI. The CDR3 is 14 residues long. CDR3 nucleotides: TGTGCCAGCAGTTACGGCAGGGACCCCTACGAGCAGTACTTC. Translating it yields CASSYGRDPYEQYF.

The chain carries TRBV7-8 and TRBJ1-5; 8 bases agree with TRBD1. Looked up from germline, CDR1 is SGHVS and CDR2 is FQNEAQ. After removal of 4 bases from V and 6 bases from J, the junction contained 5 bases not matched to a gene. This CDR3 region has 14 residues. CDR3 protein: CASSSDRVSQPQHF. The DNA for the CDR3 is TGTGCCAGCAGCTCGGACAGGGTATCTCAGCCCCAGCATTTT.

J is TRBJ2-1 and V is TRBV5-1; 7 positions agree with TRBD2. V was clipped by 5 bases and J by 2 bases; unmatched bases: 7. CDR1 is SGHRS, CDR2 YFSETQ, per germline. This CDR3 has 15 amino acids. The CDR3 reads CASSWDGGTYNEQFF. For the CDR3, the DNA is TGCGCCAGCAGTTGGGACGGGGGGACCTACAATGAGCAGTTCTTC.

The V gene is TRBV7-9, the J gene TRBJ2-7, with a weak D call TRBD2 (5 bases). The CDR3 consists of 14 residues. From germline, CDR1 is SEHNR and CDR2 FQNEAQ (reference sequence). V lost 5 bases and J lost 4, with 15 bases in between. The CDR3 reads CASSNPGNSYEQYF. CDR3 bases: TGTGCCAGCAGCAACCCCGGGAATTCGTACGAGCAGTACTTC.

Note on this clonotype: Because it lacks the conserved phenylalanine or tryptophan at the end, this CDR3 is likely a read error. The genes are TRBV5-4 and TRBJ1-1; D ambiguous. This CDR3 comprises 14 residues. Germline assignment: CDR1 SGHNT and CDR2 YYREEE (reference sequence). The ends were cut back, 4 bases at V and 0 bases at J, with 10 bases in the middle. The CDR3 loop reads CASSGAAMNTEAFL. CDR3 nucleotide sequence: TGTGCCAGCAGCGGAGCGGCAATGAACACTGAAGCTTTCCTT.

DNA of the CDR3: TGCGCCAGCAGCTTGGAAGGACAGGGGGTCCACGAGCAGTACTTC. Its translation: CASSLEGQGVHEQYF. The genes are TRBV5-1 and TRBJ2-7, with 10 positions matching TRBD1. Per the germline V gene, CDR1 is SGHRS and CDR2 is YFSETQ. CDR3 length: 15 amino acids. After removal of 0 bases from V and 5 bases from J, the junction contained 5 bases not matched to a gene.

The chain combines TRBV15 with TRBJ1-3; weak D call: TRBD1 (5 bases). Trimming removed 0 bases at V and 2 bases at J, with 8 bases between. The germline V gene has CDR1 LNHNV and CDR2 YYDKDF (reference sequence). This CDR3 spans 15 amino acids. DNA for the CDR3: TGTGCCACCAGCAGAGATCGGGGCCCTGGAAACACCATATATTTT. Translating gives CATSRDRGPGNTIYF.

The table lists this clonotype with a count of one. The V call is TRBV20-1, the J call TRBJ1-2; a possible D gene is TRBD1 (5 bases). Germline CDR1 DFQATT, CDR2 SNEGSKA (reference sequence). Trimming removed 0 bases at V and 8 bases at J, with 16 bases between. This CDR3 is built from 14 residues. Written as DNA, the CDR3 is TGCAGTGCTAGAGATCCCGGCAGGGCCGGGGGCTACACCTTC. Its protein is CSARDPGRAGGYTF.